A single sample gave rise to the 9 T cell receptor beta chains below, sequenced in a study of T cells in Graves' hyperthyroidism and ophthalmopathy. Amplified TCR beta CDR3 regions came from RNA transcripts. HTBI primers drove first-round RT-PCR of the TCR CDR3. TCRdb reprocessed the multiplex PCR reads with MiXCR, giving one entry per CDR3 protein. Here the sample spans roughly 740,000 distinct CDR3 sequences, about a sixth being singletons. The material sequenced was blood. The receptors derive from a man aged 18 to 30 with Graves' hyperthyroidism.

On this clonotype itself: Sequence at one end of the junction differs from germline and may be a read error. CDR3 residues: CASSLEAGSSYEQYF. The CDR3 nucleotides are TGTGCTAGCAGCTTAGAGGCAGGGAGCTCCTACGAGCAGTACTTC. The chain recombines TRBV7-7 with TRBJ2-7; D might be TRBD1 or TRBD2, each matching 5 bases. The CDR3 totals 15 residues. Per germline, CDR1 SSHAT and CDR2 FNYEAQ (reference sequence).

The rearrangement uses TRBV20-1 and TRBJ2-1; a weak D match, TRBD1 (5 bases). The CDR3 has 15 amino acids. The V gene's germline CDR1 is DFQATT and CDR2 SNEGSKA (reference sequence). V lost 4 bases, J lost 7 bases, and 20 bases lay in between. CDR3 nucleotide sequence: TGCAGTGCTAACCGTAGAGCCGGAGCAGGGAATGAGCAGTTCTTC. Its protein product is CSANRRAGAGNEQFF.

Ten or more counts support this clonotype. The rearrangement joins TRBV6-2 or TRBV6-3 to TRBJ2-7; D not resolved. V was pared by 8 bases and J by 3 bases, with 20 bases between. This CDR3 region has 15 residues. Germline V CDR1 and CDR2: MNHEY, SVGEGT. CDR3 region: CASHPDPTSVYEQYF. The CDR3 bases are TGTGCCAGCCACCCCGACCCGACCTCGGTCTACGAGCAGTACTTC.

This clonotype was seen repeatedly, ten times or more. The V and J genes are TRBV20-1 and TRBJ1-2; 10 positions agree with TRBD1. Looked up from germline, CDR1 is DFQATT and CDR2 is SNEGSKA (reference sequence). V was clipped by 6 bases and J by 3 bases; unmatched bases: 4. The CDR3 covers 13 residues. CDR3 protein: CSATGTGDYGYTF. The CDR3, as DNA: TGCAGTGCAACCGGGACAGGGGACTATGGCTACACCTTC.

This clonotype was recorded at least ten times. J is TRBJ2-7 and V is TRBV28; 8 bases are shared with TRBD1. The germline gives CDR1 MDHEN, CDR2 SYDVKM. The CDR3 has 17 amino acids. The V and J ends lost 7 bases and 2 bases, in that order; junction bases with no gene match: 16. The CDR3 loop reads CASKVTGTGLFTYEQYF. The CDR3 DNA sequence: TGTGCCAGCAAAGTCACCGGGACAGGTCTTTTTACCTACGAGCAGTACTTC. Full variable domain (remainder filled in from reference TRBV28 and TRBJ2-7): DVKVTQSSRYLVKRTGEKVFLECVQDMDHENMFWYRQDPGLGLRLIYFSYDVKMKEKGDIPEGYSVSREKKERFSLILESASTNQTSMYLCASKVTGTGLFTYEQYFGPGTRLTVT.

This clonotype has at least ten counts. The rearrangement joins TRBV5-8 to TRBJ1-2; D call uncertain. Germline V gene lookup returns CDR1 SGHTS and CDR2 YDEGEE. The CDR3 is made up of 12 amino acids. Trimming stripped 4 bases from V and 8 bases from J, with 12 bases between. CDR3 bases: TGTGCCAGCAGCCAGACCCCGCGGGGCTACACCTTC. This encodes CASSQTPRGYTF.

This clonotype was seen repeatedly, ten times or more. The chain combines TRBV2 with TRBJ2-3; 10 positions match TRBD2. The junction had 15 bases not matched to a gene; V was cut back by 1 base and J by 5 bases. The CDR3 spans 19 residues. Germline V gene data show CDR1 as SNHLY and CDR2 as FYNNEI. DNA of the CDR3: TGTGCCAGCAGTGAAGAAGTATCTAGCGGGAGTCAGGTTGGAGATACGCAGTATTTT. It is translated as CASSEEVSSGSQVGDTQYF.

This clonotype was seen ten or more times. This chain joins TRBV12-3 or TRBV12-4 and TRBJ2-1; 9 nucleotides agree with TRBD2. CDR3 size: 15 residues. V was clipped by 1 base and J by 4 bases; unmatched bases: 2. The CDR3 spells CASSLVTSGYNEQFF. For the CDR3, the DNA is TGTGCCAGCAGTTTAGTGACTAGCGGATACAATGAGCAGTTCTTC.

With respect to this clonotype: A much larger clone differs by one base, so this may be a read error. The V call is TRBV7-9, the J call TRBJ2-1; 12 bases match TRBD2. Germline assignment: CDR1 SEHNR and CDR2 FQNEAQ (reference sequence). The CDR3 runs 15 residues. The CDR3 sequence: CASSVGLAGYKEQFF. The CDR3 bases are TGTGCCAGCAGCGTGGGACTAGCGGGTTACAAGGAGCAGTTCTTC.